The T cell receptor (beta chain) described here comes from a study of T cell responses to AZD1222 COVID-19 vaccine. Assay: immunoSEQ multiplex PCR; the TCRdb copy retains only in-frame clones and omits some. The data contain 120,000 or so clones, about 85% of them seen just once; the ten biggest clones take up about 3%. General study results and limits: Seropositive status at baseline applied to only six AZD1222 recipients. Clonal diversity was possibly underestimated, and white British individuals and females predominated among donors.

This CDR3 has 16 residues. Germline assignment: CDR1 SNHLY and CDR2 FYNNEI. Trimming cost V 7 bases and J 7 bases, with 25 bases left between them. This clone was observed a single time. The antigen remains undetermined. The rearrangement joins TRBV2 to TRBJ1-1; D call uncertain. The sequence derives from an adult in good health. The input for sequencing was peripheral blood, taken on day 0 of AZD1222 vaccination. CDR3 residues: CASKIGYSWTALEAFF. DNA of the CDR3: TGTGCCAGCAAGATCGGCTACTCATGGACGGCCCTTGAAGCTTTCTTT.